This T cell receptor (beta chain) is from a study of T cell responses to AZD1222 COVID-19 vaccine (dated by TCRdb to the early 2020s). General notes on the study: AZD1222 recipients with second doses at about 4 weeks or about 12 weeks were pooled, because spike-specific TCR depth and breadth did not differ between schedules. TCR sequencing was performed for 230 to 250 trial participants, of whom 200 to 210 were given two doses of AZD1222 and around 26 were given two doses of MenACWY control vaccine. Trial participants were enrolled by age into subgroups of 18-55, 56-69 and 70-plus years, and 148, 28 and 57 TCR-sequenced participants, respectively, were included in these subgroups.

The time point label for this specimen denotes: baseline before first vaccination. The vaccinee samples were drawn from two UK trials, COV001 and COV002, one of which was a single-blind randomized controlled phase 2/3 trial testing AZD1222 (ChAdOx1 nCoV-19) in healthy adults. For TCRbeta chain sequencing, PBMC samples were collected from trial participants at day 0 and at day 28 after the second dose. The study at large found these results: Nearly half of unique spike-specific TCRs reportedly recognized epitopes outside regions mutated in the B.1.351 and B.1.1.7 variants. Most participants were white British and females outnumbered males, and the authors suggested that clonal diversity may have been underestimated. In the small 56-69-year group, the increase in depth fell short of significance, most likely because of low power. Because no day 14 peak-response samples were available, the repertoires could be characterized only after the peak T cell response. Only six AZD1222 recipients were SARS-CoV-2 seropositive at baseline, limiting conclusions about previously exposed vaccinees. The whole spike protein was spanned by vaccine-associated CD4 TCRs, and dominant responses were seen in regions 160-218 and 743-854. After two AZD1222 doses, spike-specific TCR breadth and depth were significantly higher than at day 0 and than in MenACWY recipients.

As concerns this clone: Its cognate antigen has yet to be identified. One base away there is no much larger clone; base qualities are not given.

The CDR3 regions of human TCRbeta chains were subjected to immunosequencing. The study's processing was this. Repertoire TCRs were checked for matches against a reference library of SARS-CoV-2-specific TCRs that had been generated using the MIRA antigen-specificity platform. Breadth was defined as the fraction of unique TCRs that were SARS-CoV-2-associated. Depth was defined as the fraction of total T cells that were SARS-CoV-2-associated. Using the MIRA data, each spike-specific TCR was mapped to the spike region that the TCR reacts to and placed in a CD4 or CD8 class. Log10-transformed breadth and depth values were compared by one-way ANOVA with Sidak's multiple comparisons tests. Here the immuneACCESS table is served through TCRdb, limited to in-frame sequences with V and J called. Missing clones are a known gap in these copies; in checked studies unresolved V genes cover under half, and the rest lacks a known reason. From that table come the V and J calls and clone size; the DNA was used to work out D and trimming. The sample table contains around 75,000 clones; only one count was recorded for approximately 81% of them. About 13% of the sample is in the top ten clones.

Trimming removed 6 bases from V and 6 bases from J; the gene matches leave 5 bases unexplained. The CDR3 has 14 amino acids, counting the end cysteine and phenylalanine. Only CDR3 DNA is held: 42 bases, read in frame from base 1. As encoded in the germline V gene (reference sequence), CDR1 is LNHDA while CDR2 is SQIVND. The sequences come from peripheral blood, collected on day 0 of AZD1222 vaccination. The sequence derives from an adult in good health. The sequence is built from TRBV19 and TRBJ2-2, with 9 central nucleotides matching TRBD1. The DNA is TGTGCCAGTAGCGTGGGACAGGGTGCCGGGGAGCTGTTTTTT. It specifies CASSVGQGAGELFF.